This T cell receptor (beta chain) was identified in a study of cytomegalovirus exposure and HLA in healthy donors. V lost 5 bases and J lost 0, with 12 bases in between. Looked up from germline, CDR1 is SGHTA and CDR2 is FQGNSA. CDR3 length equals 15 residues. Primers included in the PCR were 60 Vbeta and 13 Jbeta primers. The table came from immunoSEQ multiplex PCR; TCRdb's copy has only in-frame clones and leaves some out. This sample's table reports more than 200,000 clones. Sequenced: PBMCs. The receptor was isolated from a woman in her twenties or thirties in good health and CMV-seropositive. The rearrangement joins TRBV7-2 to TRBJ2-3, with no clear D. This CDR3 is CASSLSATSTDTQYF. In DNA, the CDR3 is TGTGCCAGCAGCCTTAGTGCCACTAGCACAGATACGCAGTATTTT.